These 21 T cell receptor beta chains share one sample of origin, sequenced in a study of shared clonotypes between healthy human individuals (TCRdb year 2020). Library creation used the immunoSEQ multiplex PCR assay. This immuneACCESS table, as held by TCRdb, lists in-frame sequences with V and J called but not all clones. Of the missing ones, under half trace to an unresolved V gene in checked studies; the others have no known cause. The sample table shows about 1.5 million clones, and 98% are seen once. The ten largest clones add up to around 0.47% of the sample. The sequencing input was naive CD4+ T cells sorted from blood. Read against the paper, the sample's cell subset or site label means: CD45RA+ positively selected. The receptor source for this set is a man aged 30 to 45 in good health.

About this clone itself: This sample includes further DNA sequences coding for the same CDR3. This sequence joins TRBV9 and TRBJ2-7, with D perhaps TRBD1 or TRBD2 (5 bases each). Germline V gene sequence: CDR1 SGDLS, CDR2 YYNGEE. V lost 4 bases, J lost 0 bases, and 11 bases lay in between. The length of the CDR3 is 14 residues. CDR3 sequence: CASSPGTASYEQYF. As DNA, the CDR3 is TGTGCCAGCAGCCCAGGGACGGCCTCCTACGAGCAGTACTTC.

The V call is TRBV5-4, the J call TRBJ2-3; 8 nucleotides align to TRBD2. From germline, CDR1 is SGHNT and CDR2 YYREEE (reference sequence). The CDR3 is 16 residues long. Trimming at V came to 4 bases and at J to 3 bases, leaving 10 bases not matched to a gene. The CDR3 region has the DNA TGTGCCAGCAGCCGTCCGGCCAGCGGGAGAACAGATACGCAGTATTTT. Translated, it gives CASSRPASGRTDTQYF. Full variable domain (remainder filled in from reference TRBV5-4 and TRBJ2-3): ETGVTQSPTHLIKTRGQQVTLRCSSQSGHNTVSWYQQALGQGPQFIFQYYREEENGRGNFPPRFSGLQFPNYSSELNVNALELDDSALYLCASSRPASGRTDTQYFGPGTRLTVL.

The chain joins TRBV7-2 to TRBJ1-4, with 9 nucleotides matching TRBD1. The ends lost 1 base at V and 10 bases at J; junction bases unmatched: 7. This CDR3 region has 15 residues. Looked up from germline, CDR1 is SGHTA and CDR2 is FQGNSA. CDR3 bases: TGTGCCAGCAGCTTAGATTACAGGGGGCACGGAAAACTGTTTTTT. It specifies CASSLDYRGHGKLFF.

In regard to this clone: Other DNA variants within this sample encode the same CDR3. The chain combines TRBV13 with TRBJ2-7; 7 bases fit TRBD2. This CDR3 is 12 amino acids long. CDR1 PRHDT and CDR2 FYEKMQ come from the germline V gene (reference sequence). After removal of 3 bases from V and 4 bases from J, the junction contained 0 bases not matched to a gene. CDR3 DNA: TGTGCCAGCAGCTTGGGAGGGTACGAGCAGTACTTC. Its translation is CASSLGGYEQYF.

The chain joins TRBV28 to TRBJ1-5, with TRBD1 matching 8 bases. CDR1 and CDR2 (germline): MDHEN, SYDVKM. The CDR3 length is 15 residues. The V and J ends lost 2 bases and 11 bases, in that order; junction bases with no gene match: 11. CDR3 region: CASSLLGTGRGAQHF. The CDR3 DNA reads TGTGCCAGCAGTTTACTGGGGACAGGCCGCGGGGCCCAGCATTTT.

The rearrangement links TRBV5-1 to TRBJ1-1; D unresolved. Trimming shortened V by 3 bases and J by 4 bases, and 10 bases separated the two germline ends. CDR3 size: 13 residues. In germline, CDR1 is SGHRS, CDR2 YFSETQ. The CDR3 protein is CASSWETRTEAFF. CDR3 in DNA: TGCGCCAGCAGCTGGGAGACGCGCACTGAAGCTTTCTTT.

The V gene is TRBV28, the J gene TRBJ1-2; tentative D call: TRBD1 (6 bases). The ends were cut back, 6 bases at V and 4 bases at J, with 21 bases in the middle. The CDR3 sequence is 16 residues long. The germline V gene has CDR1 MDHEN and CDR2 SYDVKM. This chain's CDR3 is CASSLPRAGDIYGYTF. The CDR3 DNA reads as TGTGCCAGCAGCCTTCCGCGAGCAGGGGACATCTATGGCTACACCTTC.

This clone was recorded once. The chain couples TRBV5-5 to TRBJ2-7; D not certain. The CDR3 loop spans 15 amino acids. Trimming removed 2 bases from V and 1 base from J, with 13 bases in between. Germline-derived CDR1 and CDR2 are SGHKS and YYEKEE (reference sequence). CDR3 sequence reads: CASSFANLLSYEQYF. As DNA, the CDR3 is TGTGCCAGCAGCTTTGCGAACCTTCTTTCCTACGAGCAGTACTTC.

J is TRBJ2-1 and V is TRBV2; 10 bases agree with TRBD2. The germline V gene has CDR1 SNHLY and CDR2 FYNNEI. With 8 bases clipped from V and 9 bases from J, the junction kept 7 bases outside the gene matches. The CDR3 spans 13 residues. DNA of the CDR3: TGTGCCAGCCTACTAGCGGGAAACAGTGAGCAGTTCTTC. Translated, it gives CASLLAGNSEQFF.

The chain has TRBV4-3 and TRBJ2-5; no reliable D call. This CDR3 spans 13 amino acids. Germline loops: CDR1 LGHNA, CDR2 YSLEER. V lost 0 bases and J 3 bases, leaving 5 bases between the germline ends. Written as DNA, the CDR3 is TGCGCCAGCAGCCAAGACCAGGAAGAGACCCAGTACTTC. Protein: CASSQDQEETQYF.

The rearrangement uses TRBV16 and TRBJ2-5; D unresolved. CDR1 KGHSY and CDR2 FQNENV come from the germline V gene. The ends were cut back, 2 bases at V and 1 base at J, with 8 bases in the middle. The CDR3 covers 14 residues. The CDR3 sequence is CASSQLDVQETQYF. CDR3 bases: TGTGCCAGCAGCCAACTCGACGTCCAAGAGACCCAGTACTTC.

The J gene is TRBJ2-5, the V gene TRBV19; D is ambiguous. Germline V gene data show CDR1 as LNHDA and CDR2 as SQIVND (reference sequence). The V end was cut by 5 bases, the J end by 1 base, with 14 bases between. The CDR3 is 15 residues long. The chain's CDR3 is CASSWASEAQETQYF. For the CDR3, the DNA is TGTGCCAGTAGTTGGGCCAGTGAGGCCCAAGAGACCCAGTACTTC.

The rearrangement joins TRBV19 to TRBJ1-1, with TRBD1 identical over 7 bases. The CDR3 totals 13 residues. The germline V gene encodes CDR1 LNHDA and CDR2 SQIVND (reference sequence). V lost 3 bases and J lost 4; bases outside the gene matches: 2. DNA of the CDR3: TGTGCCAGTAGTATGCAGGGGGGCACTGAAGCTTTCTTT. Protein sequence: CASSMQGGTEAFF. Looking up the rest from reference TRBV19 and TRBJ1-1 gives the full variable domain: DGGITQSPKYLFRKEGQNVTLSCEQNLNHDAMYWYRQDPGQGLRLIYYSQIVNDFQKGDIAEGYSVSREKKESFPLTVTSAQKNPTAFYLCASSMQGGTEAFFGQGTRLTVV.

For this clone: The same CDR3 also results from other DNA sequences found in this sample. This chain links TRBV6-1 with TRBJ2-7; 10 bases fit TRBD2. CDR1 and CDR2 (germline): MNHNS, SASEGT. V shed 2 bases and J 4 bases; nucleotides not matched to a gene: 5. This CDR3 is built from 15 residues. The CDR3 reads CASSEPGLASYEQYF. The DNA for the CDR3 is TGTGCCAGCAGTGAACCGGGACTAGCGAGTTACGAGCAGTACTTC.

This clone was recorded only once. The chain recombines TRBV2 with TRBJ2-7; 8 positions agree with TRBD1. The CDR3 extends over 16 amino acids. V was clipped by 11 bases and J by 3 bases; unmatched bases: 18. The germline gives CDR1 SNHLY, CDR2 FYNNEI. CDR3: CARPYLDRDRSYEQYF. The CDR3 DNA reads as TGTGCCCGCCCTTATTTAGACCGGGACAGGAGCTACGAGCAGTACTTC.

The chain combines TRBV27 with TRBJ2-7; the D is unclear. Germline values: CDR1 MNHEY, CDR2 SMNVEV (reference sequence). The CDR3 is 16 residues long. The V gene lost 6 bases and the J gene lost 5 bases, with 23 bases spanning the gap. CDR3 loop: CASRPLPGVPGHEQYF. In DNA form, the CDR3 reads TGTGCCAGCAGGCCGTTACCGGGCGTCCCTGGGCACGAGCAGTACTTC.

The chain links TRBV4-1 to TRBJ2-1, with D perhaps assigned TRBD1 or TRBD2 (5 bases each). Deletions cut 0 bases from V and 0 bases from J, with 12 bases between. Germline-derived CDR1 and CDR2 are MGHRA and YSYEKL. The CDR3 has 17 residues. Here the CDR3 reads CASSQDPGTGSYNEQFF. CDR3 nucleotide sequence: TGCGCCAGCAGCCAAGATCCGGGGACGGGCTCCTACAATGAGCAGTTCTTC.

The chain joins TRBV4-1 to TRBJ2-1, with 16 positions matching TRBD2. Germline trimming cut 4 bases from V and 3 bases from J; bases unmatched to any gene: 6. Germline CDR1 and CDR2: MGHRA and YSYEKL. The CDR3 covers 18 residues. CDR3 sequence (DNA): TGCGCCAGCAGCCTAGGGACTAGCGGGAGGGCCCTCTACAATGAGCAGTTCTTC. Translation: CASSLGTSGRALYNEQFF.

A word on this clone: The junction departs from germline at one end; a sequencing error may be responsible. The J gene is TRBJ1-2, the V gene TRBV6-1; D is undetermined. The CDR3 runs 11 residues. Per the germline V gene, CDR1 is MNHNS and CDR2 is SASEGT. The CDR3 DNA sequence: TGTGCCAGCACAAGACACTATAGCTACACCTTC. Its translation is CASTRHYSYTF.

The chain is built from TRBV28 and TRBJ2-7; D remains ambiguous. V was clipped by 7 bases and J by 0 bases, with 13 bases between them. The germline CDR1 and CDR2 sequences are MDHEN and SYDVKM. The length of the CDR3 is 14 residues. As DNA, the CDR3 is TGTGCCAGCACCTTTAGAAGCCTCTCCTACGAGCAGTACTTC. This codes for CASTFRSLSYEQYF.

CDR3 nucleotides: TGTGCCACCAGCAGAGATCTAGGATGGGGACTAGCCAAAAACATTCAGTACTTC. As protein: CATSRDLGWGLAKNIQYF. V usage is TRBV15 and J usage is TRBJ2-4, with a tentative D call TRBD2 (6 bases). Trimming cost V 0 bases and J 0 bases, with 15 bases left between them. Germline CDR1 LNHNV, CDR2 YYDKDF (reference sequence). This CDR3 is built from 18 residues. Using reference TRBV15 and TRBJ2-4 for the parts outside the CDR3, the full variable domain is DAMVIQNPRYQVTQFGKPVTLSCSQTLNHNVMYWYQQKSSQAPKLLFHYYDKDFNNEADTPDNFQSRRPNTSFCFLDIRSPGLGDTAMYLCATSRDLGWGLAKNIQYFGAGTRLSVL.